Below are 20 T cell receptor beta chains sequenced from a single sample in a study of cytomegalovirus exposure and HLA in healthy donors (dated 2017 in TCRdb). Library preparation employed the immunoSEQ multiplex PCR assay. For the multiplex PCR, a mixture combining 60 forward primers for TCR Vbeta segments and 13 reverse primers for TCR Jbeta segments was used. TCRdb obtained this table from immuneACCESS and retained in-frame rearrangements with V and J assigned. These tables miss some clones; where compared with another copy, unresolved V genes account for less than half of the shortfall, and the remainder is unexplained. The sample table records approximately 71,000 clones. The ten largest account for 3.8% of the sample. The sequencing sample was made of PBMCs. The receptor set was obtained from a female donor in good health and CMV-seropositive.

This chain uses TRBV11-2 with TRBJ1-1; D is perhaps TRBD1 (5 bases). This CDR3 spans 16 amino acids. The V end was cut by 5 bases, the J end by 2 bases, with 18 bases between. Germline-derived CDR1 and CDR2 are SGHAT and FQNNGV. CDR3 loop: CASSPKGRWGNTEAFF. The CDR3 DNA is TGTGCCAGCAGCCCCAAGGGGCGGTGGGGCAACACTGAAGCTTTCTTT.

The chain's CDR3 is CASQSNRGAEAFF. As DNA, the CDR3 is TGTGCCAGCCAGTCGAACAGGGGGGCTGAAGCTTTCTTT. J is TRBJ1-1 and V is TRBV6-5, with 8 bases matching TRBD1. The V gene end was trimmed by 8 bases and the J gene end by 6 bases; junction bases not matched to a gene: 8. CDR1 and CDR2 (germline): MNHEY, SVGAGI. CDR3 length equals 13 residues.

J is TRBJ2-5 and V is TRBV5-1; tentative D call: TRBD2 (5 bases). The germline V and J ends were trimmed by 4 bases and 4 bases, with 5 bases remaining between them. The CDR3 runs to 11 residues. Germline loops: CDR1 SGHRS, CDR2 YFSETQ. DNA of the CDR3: TGCGCCAGCAGCGAGGGAGAGACCCAGTACTTC. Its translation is CASSEGETQYF.

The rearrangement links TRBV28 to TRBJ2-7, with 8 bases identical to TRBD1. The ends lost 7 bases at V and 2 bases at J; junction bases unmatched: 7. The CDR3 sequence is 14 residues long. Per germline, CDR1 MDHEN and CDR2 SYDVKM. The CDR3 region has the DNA TGTGCCAGCACCCCCGGGACAGGTACCTACGAGCAGTACTTC. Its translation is CASTPGTGTYEQYF.

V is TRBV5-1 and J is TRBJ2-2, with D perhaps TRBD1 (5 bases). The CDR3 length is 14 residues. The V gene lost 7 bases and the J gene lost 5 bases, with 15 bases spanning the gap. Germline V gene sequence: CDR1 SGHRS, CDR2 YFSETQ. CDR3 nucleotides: TGCGCCAGCCGCCCGGACATCCTGACCGGGGAGCTGTTTTTT. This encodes CASRPDILTGELFF.

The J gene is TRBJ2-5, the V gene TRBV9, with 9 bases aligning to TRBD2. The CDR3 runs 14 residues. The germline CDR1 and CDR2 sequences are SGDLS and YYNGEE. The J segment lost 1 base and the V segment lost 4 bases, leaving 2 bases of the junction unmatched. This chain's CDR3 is CASSQAGGQETQYF. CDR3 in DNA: TGTGCCAGCAGCCAAGCGGGGGGCCAAGAGACCCAGTACTTC.

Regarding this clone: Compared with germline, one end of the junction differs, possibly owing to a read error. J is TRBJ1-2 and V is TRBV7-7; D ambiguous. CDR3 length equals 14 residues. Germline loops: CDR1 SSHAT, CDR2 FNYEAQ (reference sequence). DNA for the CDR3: TGTGCTAGCAGCTTACCCCAGCCAGGCTATGGCTACACCTTC. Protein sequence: CASSLPQPGYGYTF.

The CDR3 DNA reads as TGCAGTGCTAGAGATCTCGGGGAGCTGTTTTTT. This gives the protein CSARDLGELFF. The chain couples TRBV20-1 to TRBJ2-2; unclear D gene. V gave up 0 bases and J gave up 7 bases, with 3 bases separating them. CDR1 and CDR2 from the germline V gene are DFQATT and SNEGSKA (reference sequence). This CDR3 has 11 residues.

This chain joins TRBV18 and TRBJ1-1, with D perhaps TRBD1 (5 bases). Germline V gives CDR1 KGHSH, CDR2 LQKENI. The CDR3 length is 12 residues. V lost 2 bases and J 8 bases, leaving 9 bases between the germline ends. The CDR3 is CASSPTQGEAFF. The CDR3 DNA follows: TGTGCCAGCTCACCAACCCAGGGAGAAGCTTTCTTT. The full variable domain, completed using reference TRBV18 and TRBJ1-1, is NAGVMQNPRHLVRRRGQEARLRCSPMKGHSHVYWYRQLPEEGLKFMVYLQKENIIDESGMPKERFSAEFPKEGPSILRIQQVVRGDSAAYFCASSPTQGEAFFGQGTRLTVV.

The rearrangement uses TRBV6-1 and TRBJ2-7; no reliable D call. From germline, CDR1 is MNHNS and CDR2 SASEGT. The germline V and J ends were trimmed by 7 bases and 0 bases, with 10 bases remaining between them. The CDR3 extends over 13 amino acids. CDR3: CASTGSYSYEQYF. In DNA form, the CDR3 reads TGTGCCAGCACCGGGTCCTACTCCTACGAGCAGTACTTC.

The CDR3 sequence is CASSGDRGGNSPLHF. The CDR3 DNA is TGCGCCAGCAGCGGGGACAGGGGAGGTAATTCACCCCTCCACTTT. This chain uses TRBV5-1 with TRBJ1-6; 10 bases are shared with TRBD1. Germline values: CDR1 SGHRS, CDR2 YFSETQ. Trimming removed 4 bases from V and 6 bases from J; junction bases left unmatched: 4. The CDR3 runs to 15 residues.

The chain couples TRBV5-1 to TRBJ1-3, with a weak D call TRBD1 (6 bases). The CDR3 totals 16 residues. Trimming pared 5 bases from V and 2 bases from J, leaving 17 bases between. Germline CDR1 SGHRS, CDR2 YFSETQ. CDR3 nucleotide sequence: TGCGCCAGCAGTTTCTCCTCCAACAGGGCTGGAAACACCATATATTTT. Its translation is CASSFSSNRAGNTIYF.

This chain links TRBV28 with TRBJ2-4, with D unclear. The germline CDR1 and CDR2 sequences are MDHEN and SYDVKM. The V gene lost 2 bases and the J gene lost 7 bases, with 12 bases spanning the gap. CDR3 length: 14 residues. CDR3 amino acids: CASSLVSELNIQYF. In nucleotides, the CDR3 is TGTGCCAGCAGTTTAGTCTCCGAGTTGAACATTCAGTACTTC.

The CDR3 nucleotides read TGCGCCAGCAGCTCCGACGGGACTAGCGGGATTACGGCCTACGAGCAGTACTTC. It is translated as CASSSDGTSGITAYEQYF. The chain is built from TRBV5-1 and TRBJ2-7; TRBD2 aligns across 13 bases. The CDR3 totals 18 residues. Germline CDR1 and CDR2: SGHRS and YFSETQ. J lost 2 bases, V lost 3 bases, and 11 bases had no gene match.

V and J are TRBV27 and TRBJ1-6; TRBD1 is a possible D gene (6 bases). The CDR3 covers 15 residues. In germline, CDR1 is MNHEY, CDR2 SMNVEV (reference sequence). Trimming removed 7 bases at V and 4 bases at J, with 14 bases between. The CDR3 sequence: CASTDRGQYNSPLHF. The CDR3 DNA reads TGTGCCAGCACCGACCGAGGACAGTATAATTCACCCCTCCACTTT.

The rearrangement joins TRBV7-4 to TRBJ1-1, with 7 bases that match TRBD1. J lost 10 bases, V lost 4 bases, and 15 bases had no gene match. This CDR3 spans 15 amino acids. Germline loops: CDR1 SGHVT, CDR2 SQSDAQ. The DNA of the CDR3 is TGTGCCAGCAGCTACGGGGACAGAAGGGGGGAGGTAGCTTTCTTT. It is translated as CASSYGDRRGEVAFF.

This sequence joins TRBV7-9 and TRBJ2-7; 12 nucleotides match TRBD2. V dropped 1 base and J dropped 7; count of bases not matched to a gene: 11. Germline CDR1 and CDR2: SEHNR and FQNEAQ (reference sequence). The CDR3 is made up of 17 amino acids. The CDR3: CASSLGVGLAGSYEQYF. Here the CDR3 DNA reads TGTGCCAGCAGCTTAGGAGTAGGACTAGCGGGGAGCTATGAGCAGTACTTC.

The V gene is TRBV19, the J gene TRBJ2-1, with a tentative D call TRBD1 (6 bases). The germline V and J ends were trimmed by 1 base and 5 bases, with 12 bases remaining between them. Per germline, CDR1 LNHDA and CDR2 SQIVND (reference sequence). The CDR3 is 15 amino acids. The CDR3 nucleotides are TGTGCCAGTAGTATAGGACAGGATGTTGACAATGAGCAGTTCTTC. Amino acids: CASSIGQDVDNEQFF. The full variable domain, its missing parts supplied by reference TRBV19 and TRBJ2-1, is DGGITQSPKYLFRKEGQNVTLSCEQNLNHDAMYWYRQDPGQGLRLIYYSQIVNDFQKGDIAEGYSVSREKKESFPLTVTSAQKNPTAFYLCASSIGQDVDNEQFFGPGTRLTVL.

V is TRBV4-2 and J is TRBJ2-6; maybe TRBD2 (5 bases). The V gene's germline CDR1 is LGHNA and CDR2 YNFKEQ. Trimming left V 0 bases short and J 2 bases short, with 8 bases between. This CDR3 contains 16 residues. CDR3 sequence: CASSQDVGAGANVLTF. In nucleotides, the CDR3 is TGTGCCAGCAGCCAAGATGTCGGGGCTGGGGCCAACGTCCTGACTTTC.

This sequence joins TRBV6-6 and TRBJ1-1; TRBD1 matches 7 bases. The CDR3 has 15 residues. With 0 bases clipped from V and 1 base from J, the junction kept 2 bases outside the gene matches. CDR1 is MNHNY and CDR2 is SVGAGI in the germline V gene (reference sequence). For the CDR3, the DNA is TGTGCCAGCAGTTACTCGGGACAGCCGAACACTGAAGCTTTCTTT. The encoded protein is CASSYSGQPNTEAFF.